Below, one TCR beta chain is given with its context. Its matching antigen is unknown. PCR primers comprised 60 Vbeta and 13 Jbeta primers. Libraries were prepared by immunoSEQ multiplex PCR; TCRdb keeps only in-frame clonotypes and omits some of them. The table shows 150,000 or so clones, with around three quarters occurring only once. These data come from a study of cytomegalovirus exposure and HLA in healthy donors. General study results and limits: Prior analysis indicated that the majority of TCR beta V segments exhibited productivity approximately 87% or approximately 30% of the time.

The clonotype comes from a woman aged 30 to 39 in good health and CMV-seronegative. Sequenced material: PBMCs.

This CDR3 reads CASSLRGGLYEQYF. The DNA of the CDR3 is TGTGCCAGCAGCTTAAGGGGGGGACTCTACGAGCAGTACTTC. The rearrangement uses TRBV7-8 and TRBJ2-7; TRBD2 might be the D (7 bases). Deletions cut 2 bases from V and 3 bases from J, with 11 bases between. Germline V lookup: CDR1 SGHVS, CDR2 FQNEAQ. The CDR3 totals 14 residues.